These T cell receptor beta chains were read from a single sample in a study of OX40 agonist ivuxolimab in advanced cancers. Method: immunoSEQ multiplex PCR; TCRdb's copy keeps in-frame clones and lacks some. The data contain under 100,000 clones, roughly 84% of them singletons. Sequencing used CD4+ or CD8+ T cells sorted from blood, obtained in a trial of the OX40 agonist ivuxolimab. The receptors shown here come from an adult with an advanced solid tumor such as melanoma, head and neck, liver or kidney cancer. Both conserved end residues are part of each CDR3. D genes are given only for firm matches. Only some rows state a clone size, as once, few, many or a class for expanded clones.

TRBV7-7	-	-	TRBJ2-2	CASSLELAGELFF	TGTGCTAGCAGCTTAGAACTAGCCGGGGAGCTGTTTTTT
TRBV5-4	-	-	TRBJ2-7	CASSLGGGDRYEQYF	TGTGCCAGCAGCTTGGGGGGGGGAGACAGGTACGAGCAGTACTTC
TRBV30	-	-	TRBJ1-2	CAWSVGPAYGYTF	TGTGCCTGGAGTGTAGGACCCGCCTATGGCTACACCTTC
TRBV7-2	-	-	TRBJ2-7	CASSGGQRASYEQYF	TGTGCCAGCTCAGGGGGGCAGCGGGCCTCCTACGAGCAGTACTTC
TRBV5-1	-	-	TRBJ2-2	CASSLVQTGELFF	TGCGCCAGCAGCTTGGTGCAGACCGGGGAGCTGTTTTTT
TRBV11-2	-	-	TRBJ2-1	CASSWAVRGSVEDNEQFF	TGTGCCAGCAGCTGGGCCGTTCGTGGGAGTGTCGAGGACAATGAGCAGTTCTTC
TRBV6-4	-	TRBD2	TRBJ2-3	CASSAGTSRIPSTDTQYF	TGTGCCAGCAGTGCCGGGACTAGCCGAATACCTAGCACAGATACGCAGTATTTT
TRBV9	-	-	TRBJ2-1	CASSVGVAVIHEQFF	TGTGCCAGCAGCGTAGGAGTGGCAGTGATCCATGAGCAGTTCTTC
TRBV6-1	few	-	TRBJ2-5	CASGISGETQYF	TGTGCCAGCGGTATCTCAGGGGAGACCCAGTACTTC
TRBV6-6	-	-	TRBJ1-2	CATQFNYGYTF	TGTGCCACACAGTTCAACTATGGCTACACCTTC
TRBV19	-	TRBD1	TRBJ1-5	CASNPGQGSNQPQHF	TGTGCCAGTAACCCGGGACAGGGGAGCAATCAGCCCCAGCATTTT
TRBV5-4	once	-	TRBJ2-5	CASSYAGETQYF	TGTGCCAGCAGCTACGCGGGGGAGACCCAGTACTTC
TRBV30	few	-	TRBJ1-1	CAWRGKGRDTEAFF	TGTGCCTGGAGGGGAAAAGGAAGGGACACTGAAGCTTTCTTT
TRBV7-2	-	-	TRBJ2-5	CASSFFGTQETQYF	TGTGCCAGCAGCTTCTTCGGGACCCAAGAGACCCAGTACTTC
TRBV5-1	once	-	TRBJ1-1	CASSFGQNTEAFF	TGCGCCAGCAGCTTCGGACAGAACACTGAAGCTTTCTTT
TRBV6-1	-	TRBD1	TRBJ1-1	CASLDRGDTEAFF	TGTGCCAGCCTTGACAGGGGTGACACTGAAGCTTTCTTT
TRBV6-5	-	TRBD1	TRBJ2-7	CASRPQGHSYEQYF	TGTGCCAGCAGACCACAGGGGCACTCCTACGAGCAGTACTTC
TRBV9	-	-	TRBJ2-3	CASSAPPLSTDTQYF	TGTGCCAGCAGCGCCCCCCCACTTAGCACAGATACGCAGTATTTT
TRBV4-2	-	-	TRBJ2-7	CASSKVDSSYEQYF	TGTGCCAGCAGCAAGGTTGACAGTTCCTACGAGCAGTACTTC
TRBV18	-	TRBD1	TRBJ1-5	CASSRTGANQPQHF	TGTGCCAGCTCACGTACAGGGGCCAATCAGCCCCAGCATTTT
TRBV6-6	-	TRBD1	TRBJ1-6	CASSARGVDSPLHF	TGTGCCAGCAGTGCCAGGGGGGTCGATTCACCCCTCCACTTT
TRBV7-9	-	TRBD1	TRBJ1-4	CASSSGTGEKLFF	TGTGCCAGCAGCTCCGGGACAGGTGAAAAACTGTTTTTT
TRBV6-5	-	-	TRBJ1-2	CASSSNPDRHYGYTF	TGTGCCAGCAGTTCCAACCCTGACCGGCACTATGGCTACACCTTC
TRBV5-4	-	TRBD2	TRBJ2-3	CASSGPSGGTDTQYF	TGTGCCAGCAGCGGCCCTAGCGGGGGCACAGATACGCAGTATTTT
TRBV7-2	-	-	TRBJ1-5	CASSLTGIQPQHF	TGTGCCAGCAGCTTAACAGGGATCCAGCCCCAGCATTTT
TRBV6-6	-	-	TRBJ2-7	CASRPGQLYEQYF	TGTGCCAGCAGACCTGGACAGCTTTACGAGCAGTACTTC
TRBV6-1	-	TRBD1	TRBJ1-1	CASKGQGNTEAFF	TGTGCCAGTAAGGGACAGGGGAACACTGAAGCTTTCTTT
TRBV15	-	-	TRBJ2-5	CATSRDAQETQYF	TGTGCCACCAGCAGAGACGCTCAAGAGACCCAGTACTTC
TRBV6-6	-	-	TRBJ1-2	CASSYSETYYGYTF	TGTGCCAGCAGTTACTCGGAAACTTACTATGGCTACACCTTC